This TCR beta chain appears in the sequencing data of a study of identifying expanded T cells in peripheral blood. V gave up 0 bases and J gave up 4 bases, with 9 bases separating them. In germline, CDR1 is SGHNT, CDR2 YENEEA. The CDR3 extends over 15 amino acids. The sample holds one count of this clone. The table came from immunoSEQ multiplex PCR; TCRdb's copy has only in-frame clones and leaves some out. The sample holds 50,000 to 65,000 clones, about 83% seen once. The chain has TRBV11-3 and TRBJ1-4, with D uncertain. The sequence was collected from a person aged 18 to 75 in good health. Material: blood. The CDR3 is CASSLDLEYNEKLFF. The CDR3 DNA is TGTGCCAGCAGCTTAGATTTGGAGTATAATGAAAAACTGTTTTTT.